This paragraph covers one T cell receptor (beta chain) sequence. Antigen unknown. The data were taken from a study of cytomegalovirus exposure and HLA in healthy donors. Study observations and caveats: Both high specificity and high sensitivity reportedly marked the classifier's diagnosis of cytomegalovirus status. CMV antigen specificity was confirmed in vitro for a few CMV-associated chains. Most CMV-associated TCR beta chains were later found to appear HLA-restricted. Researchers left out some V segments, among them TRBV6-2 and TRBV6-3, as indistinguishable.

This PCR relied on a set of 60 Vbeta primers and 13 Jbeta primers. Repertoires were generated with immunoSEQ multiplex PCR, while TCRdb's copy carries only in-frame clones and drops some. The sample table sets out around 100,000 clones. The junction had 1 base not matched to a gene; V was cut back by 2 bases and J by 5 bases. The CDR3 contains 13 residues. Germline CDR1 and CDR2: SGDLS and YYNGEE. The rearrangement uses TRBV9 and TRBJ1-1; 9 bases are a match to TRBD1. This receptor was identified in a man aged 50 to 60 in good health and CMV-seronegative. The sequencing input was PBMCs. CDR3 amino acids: CASSVGTGTEAFF. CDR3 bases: TGTGCCAGCAGCGTCGGGACAGGGACTGAAGCTTTCTTT.